Included here is one T cell receptor (beta chain) sequence, with context. What it binds is unknown. The PCR made use of 60 Vbeta and 13 Jbeta primers. This table comes from immunoSEQ multiplex PCR, and its TCRdb copy is limited to in-frame clones, with some not included. Among hundreds of thousands of clones, around 80% were seen once, and the ten largest hold roughly 2.6%. The sample is drawn from a study of cytomegalovirus exposure and HLA in healthy donors. Across the study: Early released data had around 89 million unique TCRs, all coming from HLA-typed donors. Study findings and constraints: A few chains linked to CMV were shown in vitro to be specific for CMV antigens.

The ends were cut back, 0 bases at V and 2 bases at J, with 5 bases in the middle. The CDR3 is 13 residues long. Germline-derived CDR1 and CDR2 are SGHTA and FQGNSA. The sequenced sample was PBMCs. The rearrangement links TRBV7-2 to TRBJ2-7; D remains unclear. The receptor's source is a woman aged 55-70 years in good health and CMV-seropositive. CDR3 bases: TGTGCCAGCAGCTTAGCGGTAGCCTACGAGCAGTACTTC. Amino acid sequence: CASSLAVAYEQYF.